This T cell receptor beta chain was identified in a study of OX40 agonist ivuxolimab in advanced cancers. In the study overall: The diagnoses of dose-escalation patients were hepatocellular carcinoma, melanoma, renal cell or head and neck cancer. The study reported partial responses in three patients: one hepatocellular carcinoma, two cutaneous melanoma.

Worth noting for this clone: Its antigen remains unknown.

Produced via immunoSEQ multiplex PCR; TCRdb's table is partial and in-frame only. Among around 64,000 clones listed, less than 90% were seen once. Broader study findings: Low normalized T-cell clonal expansion was additionally recorded for some nonresponders. Within 6 weeks, CD4+ and CD8+ blood T cells expanded clonally at 0.1 to 3.0 mg/kg.

V was pared by 0 bases and J by 5 bases, with 9 bases of the junction left unmatched. This CDR3 comprises 16 residues. The germline gives CDR1 SGHTA, CDR2 FQGTGA. The source of this sequence is an adult with an advanced solid tumor such as melanoma, head and neck, liver or kidney cancer. This chain links TRBV7-3 with TRBJ2-7, with 8 bases aligning to TRBD2. Sequencing used CD4+ or CD8+ T cells sorted from blood, obtained in a trial of the OX40 agonist ivuxolimab. CDR3 sequence reads: CASSLTAGGGRDEQYF. DNA for the CDR3: TGTGCCAGCAGCTTAACGGCCGGCGGGGGGCGCGACGAGCAGTACTTC.